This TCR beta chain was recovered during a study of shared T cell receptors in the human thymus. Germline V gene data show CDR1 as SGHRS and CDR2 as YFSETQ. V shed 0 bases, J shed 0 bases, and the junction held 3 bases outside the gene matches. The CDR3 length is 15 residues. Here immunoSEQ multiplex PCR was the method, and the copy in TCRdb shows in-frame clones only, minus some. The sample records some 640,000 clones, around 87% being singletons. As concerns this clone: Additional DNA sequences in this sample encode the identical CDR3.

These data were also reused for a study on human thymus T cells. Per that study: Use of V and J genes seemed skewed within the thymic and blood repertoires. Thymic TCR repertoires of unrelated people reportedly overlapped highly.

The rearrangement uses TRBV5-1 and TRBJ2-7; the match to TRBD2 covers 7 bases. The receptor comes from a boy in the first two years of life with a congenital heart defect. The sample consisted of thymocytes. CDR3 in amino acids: CASSLGLADSYEQYF. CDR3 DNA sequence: TGCGCCAGCAGCTTGGGGCTAGCGGACTCCTACGAGCAGTACTTC.